This T cell receptor beta chain was identified during a study of OX40 agonist ivuxolimab in advanced cancers. The germline CDR1 and CDR2 sequences are WNHNN and SYGVQD (reference sequence). The CDR3 has 15 residues. J was trimmed by 4 bases and V by 0 bases; bases with no gene match: 6. Assay: immunoSEQ multiplex PCR; the TCRdb copy retains only in-frame clones and omits some. The table shows roughly 70,000 clones, with approximately 90% occurring only once. This clonotype was sampled from an adult with an advanced solid tumor such as melanoma, head and neck, liver or kidney cancer. V usage is TRBV10-1 and J usage is TRBJ2-7; 7 bases are a match to TRBD1. The sequencing here drew on CD4+ or CD8+ T cells sorted from blood, taken in a trial of the OX40 agonist ivuxolimab. DNA for the CDR3: TGCGCCAGCAGTGAGTCAGGTGGGACAGCATACGAGCAGTACTTC. Amino acid sequence: CASSESGGTAYEQYF.